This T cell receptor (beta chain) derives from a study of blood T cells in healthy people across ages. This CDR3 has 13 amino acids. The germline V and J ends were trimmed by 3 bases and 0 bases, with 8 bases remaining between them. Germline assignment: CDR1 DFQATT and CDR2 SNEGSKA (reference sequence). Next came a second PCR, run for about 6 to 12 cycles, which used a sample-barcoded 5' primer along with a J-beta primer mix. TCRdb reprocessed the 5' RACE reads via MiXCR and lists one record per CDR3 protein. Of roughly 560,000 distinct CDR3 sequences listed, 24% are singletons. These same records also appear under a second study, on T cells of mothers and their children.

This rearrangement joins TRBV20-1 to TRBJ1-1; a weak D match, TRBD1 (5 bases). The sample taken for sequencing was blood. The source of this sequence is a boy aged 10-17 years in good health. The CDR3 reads CSARTDLNTEAFF. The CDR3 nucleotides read TGCAGTGCTAGGACAGACTTGAACACTGAAGCTTTCTTT.